This T cell receptor (beta chain) was recorded in a study of blood T cells in healthy people across ages. Germline lookup yields CDR1 MDHEN and CDR2 SYDVKM. Trimming took 7 bases from V and 3 from J, leaving 16 bases between them. The CDR3 covers 14 residues. For the second PCR, which ran for about 6 to 12 cycles, a sample-barcoded 5' primer and a J-beta primer mix were used. TCRdb re-derived calls from the 5' RACE reads in MiXCR, one entry per CDR3 protein. The sample has 1.8 million or so distinct CDR3 sequences; around 40% are singletons. This clonotype was counted a few times. The chain employs TRBV28 and TRBJ2-7, with D possibly TRBD1 on 6 matching bases. The origin of this receptor is a human donor in good health. The sequencing input was blood. In DNA, the CDR3 is TGTGCCAGCATGGTACAGGGCTTAAGCTACGAGCAGTACTTC. Its translation is CASMVQGLSYEQYF.